Below, 25 T cell receptor beta chains from the same sample are listed, as sequenced in a study of long-term antiretroviral therapy in people with HIV (dated by TCRdb to 2021 to 2024). The immunoSEQ hsTCRB v3.0 assay was used at survey level resolution to sequence the TRB variable region. Drawn from immuneACCESS, this table holds only the in-frame rearrangements with V and J called that TCRdb kept. Clones are partly lost; checked studies trace under half to an unresolved V gene and leave the rest unexplained. In this sample the table shows 35,000 to 45,000 clones, 75% to 90% of which occur a single time. The ten largest account for 6.2% of the sample. The material sequenced was unsorted PBMCs, taken 1 year after starting antiretroviral therapy. These receptors were collected from a man aged 18 to 35 with HIV.

This clone was observed a handful of times. V usage is TRBV4-1 and J usage is TRBJ2-7; D ambiguous. The V gene's germline CDR1 is MGHRA and CDR2 YSYEKL. V lost 3 bases, J lost 3 bases, and 12 bases lay in between. The CDR3 covers 14 residues. For the CDR3, the DNA is TGCGCCAGCAGCCAGTCCGGACCCGGCTACGAGCAGTACTTC. Translated: CASSQSGPGYEQYF.

The V and J genes are TRBV6-4 and TRBJ2-2; 8 bases align to TRBD1. Germline CDR1 MRHNA, CDR2 SNTAGT. The CDR3 consists of 16 residues. The junction had 3 bases not matched to a gene; V was cut back by 0 bases and J by 3 bases. The CDR3 region has the DNA TGTGCCAGCAGTGACTCTGGACAGGGAGACACCGGGGAGCTGTTTTTT. This encodes CASSDSGQGDTGELFF.

The J gene is TRBJ1-5, the V gene TRBV19, with 8 positions matching TRBD1. The CDR3 is 18 residues long. With 5 bases clipped from V and 1 base from J, the junction kept 13 bases outside the gene matches. Germline CDR1 LNHDA, CDR2 SQIVND (reference sequence). This chain's CDR3 is CASSGRTGRSVSNQPQHF. The CDR3 coding sequence is TGTGCCAGTAGTGGAAGGACAGGGCGGTCGGTCAGCAATCAGCCCCAGCATTTT.

The table lists this clone with a few counts. The chain carries TRBV6-6 and TRBJ1-1; D is possibly TRBD1 (5 bases). The CDR3 extends over 14 amino acids. Between the trimmed V and J ends, which lost 2 bases and 3 bases, there was a span of 10 bases. From germline, CDR1 is MNHNY and CDR2 SVGAGI (reference sequence). CDR3 region: CASSYGGVDTEAFF. In nucleotides, the CDR3 is TGTGCCAGCAGTTACGGGGGAGTAGACACTGAAGCTTTCTTT.

V is TRBV27 and J is TRBJ1-1; no reliable D call. V was pared by 6 bases and J by 1 base, with 12 bases between. The germline V gene has CDR1 MNHEY and CDR2 SMNVEV (reference sequence). CDR3 length: 14 amino acids. The CDR3 DNA reads TGTGCCAGCAGGACCACGGCGGCGAACACTGAAGCTTTCTTT. Amino acid sequence: CASRTTAANTEAFF.

V usage is TRBV5-1 and J usage is TRBJ2-6; D unresolved. Germline-derived CDR1 and CDR2 are SGHRS and YFSETQ. This CDR3 region has 18 residues. Trimming removed 0 bases from V and 0 bases from J, with 13 bases in between. CDR3 loop: CASSLDALTSSGANVLTF. The CDR3 nucleotides are TGCGCCAGCAGCTTGGACGCTCTTACGTCCTCTGGGGCCAACGTCCTGACTTTC.

The V and J genes are TRBV13 and TRBJ2-5, with 9 positions matching TRBD1. Germline V gene sequence: CDR1 PRHDT, CDR2 FYEKMQ (reference sequence). V lost 1 base to trimming and J lost 3 bases; unmatched junction nucleotides: 6. The CDR3 covers 16 residues. The CDR3 region is CASSLVGQGLKETQYF. The CDR3 coding sequence is TGTGCCAGCAGCTTAGTGGGACAGGGTTTGAAAGAGACCCAGTACTTC.

In this sample, this clone turned up a few times. The V gene is TRBV6-4, the J gene TRBJ1-1; 8 nucleotides align to TRBD1. V lost 6 bases and J lost 4; bases outside the gene matches: 4. CDR3 length: 13 residues. Germline CDR1 MRHNA, CDR2 SNTAGT. The CDR3 here is CASRDRESTEAFF. In DNA form, the CDR3 reads TGTGCCAGCAGGGACAGGGAGTCCACTGAAGCTTTCTTT.

As regards this clone: The identical CDR3 is also encoded by other nucleotide sequences in the sample. The rearrangement links TRBV2 to TRBJ2-7; 8 nucleotides match TRBD1. Germline CDR1 reads SNHLY; CDR2 reads FYNNEI. The CDR3 sequence is 12 residues long. The V segment lost 4 bases and the J segment 12 bases; nucleotides outside the gene matches: 8. Here the CDR3 reads CASSGKLDRVYF. Written as DNA, the CDR3 is TGTGCCAGCAGTGGAAAGTTGGACAGGGTGTACTTC.

The rearrangement links TRBV27 to TRBJ1-1; D is uncertain. The CDR3 has 13 residues. V lost 8 bases to trimming and J lost 2 bases, with 12 bases between them. The V gene's germline CDR1 is MNHEY and CDR2 SMNVEV (reference sequence). The CDR3 nucleotides are TGTGCCAGCGGAATAATCAGTAACACTGAAGCTTTCTTT. It specifies CASGIISNTEAFF.

CDR3 sequence reads: CASSPRDRGANEQFF. Written as DNA, the CDR3 is TGTGCCAGCAGTCCCCGGGACAGGGGCGCGAATGAGCAGTTCTTC. The rearrangement joins TRBV2 to TRBJ2-1, with 10 bases aligning to TRBD1. After removal of 5 bases from V and 7 bases from J, the junction contained 8 bases not matched to a gene. The germline gives CDR1 SNHLY, CDR2 FYNNEI. The CDR3 has 15 residues.

Here the CDR3 reads CASSIGASSYEQYF. The CDR3 DNA follows: TGTGCCAGTAGTATAGGGGCCAGCTCCTACGAGCAGTACTTC. The chain has TRBV19 and TRBJ2-7; D is unresolved. The CDR3 length is 14 residues. Germline values: CDR1 LNHDA, CDR2 SQIVND (reference sequence). The V end was cut by 1 base, the J end by 0 bases, with 7 bases between.

V and J are TRBV6-5 and TRBJ2-1, with 12 nucleotides matching TRBD2. Trimming at V came to 6 bases and at J to 8 bases, leaving 8 bases not matched to a gene. Germline CDR1 is MNHEY and CDR2 is SVGAGI. This CDR3 is 15 amino acids long. In nucleotides, the CDR3 is TGTGCCAGCAGCATGACTAGCGGGAGTTCGTATGAGCAGTTCTTC. Residues: CASSMTSGSSYEQFF.

The V call is TRBV7-9, the J call TRBJ2-3, with 16 bases matching TRBD2. V shed 3 bases and J 5 bases; nucleotides not matched to a gene: 2. This CDR3 contains 16 residues. CDR1 is SEHNR and CDR2 is FQNEAQ in the germline V gene (reference sequence). CDR3 loop: CASSLGLAGGKDTQYF. The CDR3, as DNA: TGTGCCAGCAGCTTGGGACTAGCGGGGGGGAAAGATACGCAGTATTTT.

V gene TRBV6-5 combines with J gene TRBJ1-2; D gene ambiguous. CDR3 length: 15 amino acids. Germline values: CDR1 MNHEY, CDR2 SVGAGI. V lost 6 bases and J 0 bases, leaving 14 bases between the germline ends. The CDR3 DNA is TGTGCCAGCAGCCCCCTCAGGAGTTCTAACTATGGCTACACCTTC. It is translated as CASSPLRSSNYGYTF.

The genes are TRBV6-5 and TRBJ1-2; TRBD1 aligns across 8 bases. The CDR3 sequence is 15 residues long. Unmatched junction bases numbered 10, after V lost 6 bases and J lost 4 bases. Germline CDR1 and CDR2: MNHEY and SVGAGI. The DNA of the CDR3 is TGTGCCAGCAGCATACAGGCAGGGGGCGTCTATGGCTACACCTTC. Its protein is CASSIQAGGVYGYTF.

The gene calls are TRBV16 and TRBJ1-5; tentatively, D is TRBD1 (5 bases). This CDR3 contains 15 residues. Germline assignment: CDR1 KGHSY and CDR2 FQNENV. With 3 bases removed from V and 10 bases from J, the gap between germline ends came to 19 bases. The CDR3 DNA is TGTGCCAGCAGCCAGGCGGGGACGTTGGGGAGCCCCCAGCATTTT. Its translation: CASSQAGTLGSPQHF.

The chain couples TRBV5-1 to TRBJ2-1, with a possible D match to TRBD1 (5 bases). CDR3 length: 13 amino acids. V dropped 0 bases and J dropped 8 bases, with 9 bases sitting between them. CDR1 is SGHRS and CDR2 is YFSETQ in the germline V gene. Written as DNA, the CDR3 is TGCGCCAGCAGCTTGGGGGCAGGGTATGAGCAGTTCTTC. Amino acids: CASSLGAGYEQFF.

The sample holds a few counts of this clone. The chain joins TRBV5-4 to TRBJ2-7, with D unclear. V was clipped by 3 bases and J by 5 bases, with 6 bases between them. This CDR3 contains 11 residues. Germline values: CDR1 SGHNT, CDR2 YYREEE (reference sequence). This chain's CDR3 is CASSSGDEQYF. The CDR3 DNA sequence: TGTGCCAGCAGCTCGGGTGACGAGCAGTACTTC.

The genes are TRBV28 and TRBJ1-1, with 7 positions matching TRBD1. CDR1 is MDHEN, CDR2 SYDVKM, per germline. The V segment lost 4 bases and the J segment 4 bases; nucleotides outside the gene matches: 3. CDR3 length: 13 amino acids. CDR3 bases: TGTGCCAGCAGTTGGACAGGTGGCACTGAAGCTTTCTTT. Its protein product is CASSWTGGTEAFF. Full variable domain (remainder filled in from reference TRBV28 and TRBJ1-1): DVKVTQSSRYLVKRTGEKVFLECVQDMDHENMFWYRQDPGLGLRLIYFSYDVKMKEKGDIPEGYSVSREKKERFSLILESASTNQTSMYLCASSWTGGTEAFFGQGTRLTVV.

CDR3 protein: CASSRGLDIQYF. The CDR3 bases are TGTGCCAGCAGCAGGGGTTTGGACATTCAGTACTTC. V is TRBV6-1 and J is TRBJ2-4, with D perhaps TRBD1 (6 bases). This CDR3 region has 12 residues. The germline gives CDR1 MNHNS, CDR2 SASEGT. The V end was cut by 6 bases, the J end by 8 bases, with 11 bases between.

The chain is built from TRBV28 and TRBJ2-3, with D perhaps matching TRBD1 (6 bases). Between the trimmed V and J ends, which lost 3 bases and 4 bases, there was a span of 14 bases. There are 15 residues in the CDR3. Germline V gene lookup returns CDR1 MDHEN and CDR2 SYDVKM. Here the CDR3 DNA reads TGTGCCAGCAGTTTCTCCGGGACAACCTCAGATACGCAGTATTTT. It encodes CASSFSGTTSDTQYF.

The chain links TRBV10-1 to TRBJ1-4; D is unclear. Germline V gives CDR1 WNHNN, CDR2 SYGVQD (reference sequence). Trimming took 3 bases from V and 12 from J, leaving 11 bases between them. The CDR3 covers 12 residues. The CDR3: CASSETHGELFF. CDR3 sequence (DNA): TGCGCCAGCAGTGAAACTCACGGGGAACTGTTTTTT.

The genes are TRBV2 and TRBJ1-1; D may be TRBD1 (5 bases). Germline values: CDR1 SNHLY, CDR2 FYNNEI. CDR3 length: 13 residues. Trimming removed 7 bases at V and 3 bases at J, with 12 bases between. CDR3 residues: CASNRRADTEAFF. CDR3 DNA: TGTGCCAGCAACCGCAGGGCGGACACTGAAGCTTTCTTT. The full variable domain, in which reference TRBV2 and TRBJ1-1 provide the parts outside the CDR3, is EPEVTQTPSHQVTQMGQEVILRCVPISNHLYFYWYRQILGQKVEFLVSFYNNEISEKSEIFDDQFSVERPDGSNFTLKIRSTKLEDSAMYFCASNRRADTEAFFGQGTRLTVV.

This chain joins TRBV5-1 and TRBJ1-4; D gene uncertain. The germline V gene encodes CDR1 SGHRS and CDR2 YFSETQ. The CDR3 is 16 amino acids. Trimming stripped 4 bases from V and 0 bases from J, with 13 bases between. As DNA, the CDR3 is TGCGCCAGCAGCCCAGGATTGAGCCCAACTAATGAAAAACTGTTTTTT. Its protein is CASSPGLSPTNEKLFF.